This T cell receptor (beta chain) was captured in a study of a mutant IDH1 vaccine in newly diagnosed glioma. Whole-study context: Vaccination started 4-6 weeks after radiotherapy alone, or with temozolomide cycles. Treated patients comprised around 60% males and approximately 40% females, mean age approximately 38 years. Study-wide points: Pseudoprogression showed no apparent link to changes in top peripheral T cell clonotypes.

Per germline, CDR1 MDHEN and CDR2 SYDVKM. The length of the CDR3 is 15 residues. Trimming left V 4 bases short and J 2 bases short, with 13 bases between. Time point noted: week 11, during vaccination. All doses held 300 ug of mutant IDH1 20-mer peptide, with topical imiquimod. With respect to this clone: Its antigen is not known.

Libraries were prepared by immunoSEQ multiplex PCR; TCRdb keeps only in-frame clonotypes and omits some of them. The data show more than 50,000 clones, around 91% seen once. Sequenced material: PBMCs, taken from a glioma patient whose treatment included an IDH1 peptide vaccine. V is TRBV28 and J is TRBJ2-3; no reliable D call. This sequence was found in a man in his forties or fifties with glioma. For the CDR3, the DNA is TGTGCCAGCAGTTCCCCTGGGCCCCTCACAGATACGCAGTATTTT. Translating gives CASSSPGPLTDTQYF. The complete variable domain, with remaining parts taken from reference TRBV28 and TRBJ2-3, reads DVKVTQSSRYLVKRTGEKVFLECVQDMDHENMFWYRQDPGLGLRLIYFSYDVKMKEKGDIPEGYSVSREKKERFSLILESASTNQTSMYLCASSSPGPLTDTQYFGPGTRLTVL.